The TCR beta chain described here comes from a study of long-term antiretroviral therapy in people with HIV. Study observations and caveats: Controls showed broader CDR3 length ranges than did the HIV repertoires. Investigators report no available data on ART adherence, viral resistance or therapy changes. Blood specimens, gathered between 2004 and 2017, were possibly obtained under older ART regimens.

The immunoSEQ assay was v3.0, run at survey level. Here immunoSEQ multiplex PCR was the method, and the copy in TCRdb shows in-frame clones only, minus some. The data contain 40,000 to 50,000 clones, about 94% of them seen just once; the ten biggest clones take up 2% to 2.5%. Concerning this clone itself: What it recognizes is unknown.

CDR1 is SGHVS, CDR2 FNYEAQ, per germline. With 8 bases removed from V and 3 bases from J, the gap between germline ends came to 14 bases. The CDR3 covers 13 residues. The origin of this receptor is a man aged 25 to 45 with HIV. The sequenced sample was unsorted PBMCs, obtained 9.2 years after starting antiretroviral therapy. The rearrangement uses TRBV7-6 and TRBJ2-7; D not certain. The CDR3 region has the DNA TGTGCCAGCTCCGTGAATGTCAACTACGAGCAGTACTTC. Encoded protein: CASSVNVNYEQYF.